This T cell receptor (beta chain) was observed in a study of T cell responses to AZD1222 COVID-19 vaccine. Assay: immunoSEQ multiplex PCR; the TCRdb copy retains only in-frame clones and omits some. The sample holds tens of thousands of clones, roughly 82% seen once. Study-wide points: Mostly white British, mostly female donors; authors suggested clonal diversity may be underestimated. Compared with day 0, the breadth and depth of the Spike-specific TCR repertoire rose significantly after two doses of AZD1222. Nearly half of spike-specific TCRs reportedly target unmutated variant regions.

About this clone itself: As yet, its antigen is unknown.

The sample was peripheral blood, taken on day 0 of AZD1222 vaccination. The TCR comes from an adult in good health.

This CDR3 reads CASSPPMGASTDTQYF. The CDR3 DNA is TGTGCCAGCAGCCCCCCTATGGGGGCCTCTACAGATACGCAGTATTTT. The gene calls are TRBV7-2 and TRBJ2-3, with D possibly TRBD1 on 6 matching bases. The CDR3 is 16 amino acids. Germline-derived CDR1 and CDR2 are SGHTA and FQGNSA. Trimming took 5 bases from V and 3 from J, leaving 18 bases between them. Variable domain in full (rest from reference TRBV7-2 and TRBJ2-3): GAGVSQSPSNKVTEKGKDVELRCDPISGHTALYWYRQSLGQGLEFLIYFQGNSAPDKSGLPSDRFSAERTGGSVSTLTIQRTQQEDSAVYLCASSPPMGASTDTQYFGPGTRLTVL.